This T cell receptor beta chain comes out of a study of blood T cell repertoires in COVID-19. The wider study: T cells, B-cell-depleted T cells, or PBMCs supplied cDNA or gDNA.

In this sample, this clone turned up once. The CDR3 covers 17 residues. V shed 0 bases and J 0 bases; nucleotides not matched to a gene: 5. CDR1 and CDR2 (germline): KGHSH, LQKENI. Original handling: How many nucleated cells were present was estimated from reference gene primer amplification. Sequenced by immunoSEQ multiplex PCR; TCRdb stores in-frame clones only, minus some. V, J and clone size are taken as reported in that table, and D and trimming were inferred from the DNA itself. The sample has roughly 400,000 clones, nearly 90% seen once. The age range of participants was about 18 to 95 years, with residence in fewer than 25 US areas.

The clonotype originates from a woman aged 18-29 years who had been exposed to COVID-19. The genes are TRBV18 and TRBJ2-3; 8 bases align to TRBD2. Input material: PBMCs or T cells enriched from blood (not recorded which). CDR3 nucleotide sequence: TGTGCCAGCTCACCACCGCTAGCGGGCCGCAGCACAGATACGCAGTATTTT. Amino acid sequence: CASSPPLAGRSTDTQYF.